This TCR beta chain was captured by sequencing in a study of T-cell memory formation after mild COVID-19. MiXCR was run by TCRdb on the 5' RACE reads, yielding one entry per CDR3 protein. The sample has 90,000 to 130,000 distinct CDR3 sequences, roughly a sixth seen once; the top ten hold over 4.5%. The CDR3 covers 14 residues. Trimming left V 5 bases short and J 0 bases short, with 10 bases between. Germline V gene lookup returns CDR1 SGHAT and CDR2 FQNNGV. With regard to this clonotype: Its antigen is not known.

Study outcomes and limitations: Whether day 37 second-wave clones are SARS-CoV-2-specific was not confirmed.

The clonotype comes from a man in his late teens or twenties who had mild COVID-19 (a few samples of this study predate the infection). Cell type and time point are not known. The specimen was PBMCs or a T cell subset sorted from them (not recorded which). This chain uses TRBV11-2 with TRBJ1-2, with a weak D call TRBD1 (5 bases). The DNA of the CDR3 is TGTGCCAGCAGCCCTTCGGGGGCTAACTATGGCTACACCTTC. Its translation: CASSPSGANYGYTF.